Detailed here is one T cell receptor (beta chain). The CDR3 consists of 12 residues. V was cut by 6 bases and J by 3 bases, with 9 bases left in between. In germline, CDR1 is SQVTM, CDR2 ANQGSEA. Allocation to cohorts depended on clinical history reported by the participants. This specimen belongs to a study of blood T cell repertoires in COVID-19. For the study at large: Donors in the United States, Italy and Spain gave samples during acute or convalescent COVID-19.

Data came from immunoSEQ multiplex PCR; TCRdb stores just in-frame clones and leaves some out. The table records some 250,000 clones, over 75% of them present only once. The chain is built from TRBV29-1 and TRBJ2-1; a possible D gene is TRBD2 (5 bases). Sequenced sample: PBMCs or T cells enriched from blood (not recorded which). The receptor's source is a woman between 45 and 65 years old who had recovered from COVID-19. The CDR3 spells CSVHRDYNEQFF. The DNA for the CDR3 is TGCAGCGTGCACCGGGACTACAATGAGCAGTTCTTC.